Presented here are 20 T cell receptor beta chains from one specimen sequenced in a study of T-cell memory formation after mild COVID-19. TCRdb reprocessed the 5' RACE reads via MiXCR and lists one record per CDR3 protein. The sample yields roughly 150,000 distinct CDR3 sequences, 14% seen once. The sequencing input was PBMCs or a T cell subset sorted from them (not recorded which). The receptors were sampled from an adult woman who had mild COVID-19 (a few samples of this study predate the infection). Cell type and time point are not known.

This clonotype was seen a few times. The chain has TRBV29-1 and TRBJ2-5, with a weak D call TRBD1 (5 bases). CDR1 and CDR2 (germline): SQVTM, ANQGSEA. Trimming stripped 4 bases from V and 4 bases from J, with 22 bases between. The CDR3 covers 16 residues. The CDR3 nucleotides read TGCAGCGTTGTCACCCGATTCCTGGGGCGGAGAGAGACCCAGTACTTC. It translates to CSVVTRFLGRRETQYF. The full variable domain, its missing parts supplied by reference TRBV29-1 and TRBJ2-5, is SAVISQKPSRDICQRGTSLTIQCQVDSQVTMMFWYRQQPGQSLTLIATANQGSEATYESGFVIDKFPISRPNLTFSTLTVSNMSPEDSSIYLCSVVTRFLGRRETQYFGPGTRLLVL.

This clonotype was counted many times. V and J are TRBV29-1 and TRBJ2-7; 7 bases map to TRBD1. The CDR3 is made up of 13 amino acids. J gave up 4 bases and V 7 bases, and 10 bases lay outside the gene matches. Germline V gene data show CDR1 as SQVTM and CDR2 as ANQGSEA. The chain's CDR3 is CSATGQLRYEQYF. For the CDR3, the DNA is TGCAGCGCCACGGGACAGCTTCGTTACGAGCAGTACTTC.

CDR3 residues: CSAPRGNANEKLFF. The CDR3 DNA sequence: TGCAGCGCCCCGAGGGGGAATGCTAATGAAAAACTGTTTTTT. V usage is TRBV20-1 and J usage is TRBJ1-4; tentatively, D is TRBD1 (6 bases). CDR3 length: 14 amino acids. CDR1 DFQATT and CDR2 SNEGSKA come from the germline V gene (reference sequence).

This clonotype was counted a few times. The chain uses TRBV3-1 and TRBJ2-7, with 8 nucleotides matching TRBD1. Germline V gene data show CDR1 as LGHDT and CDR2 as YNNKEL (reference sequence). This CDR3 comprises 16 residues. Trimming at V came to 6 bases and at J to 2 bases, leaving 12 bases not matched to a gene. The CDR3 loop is CASSPRGGQVPYEQYF. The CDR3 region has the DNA TGTGCCAGCAGTCCAAGAGGGGGACAGGTACCCTACGAGCAGTACTTC.

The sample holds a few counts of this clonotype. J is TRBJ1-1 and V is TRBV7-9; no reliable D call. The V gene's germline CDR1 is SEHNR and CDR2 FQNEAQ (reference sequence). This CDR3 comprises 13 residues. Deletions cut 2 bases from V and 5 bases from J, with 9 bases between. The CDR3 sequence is CASSLIGKTEAFF. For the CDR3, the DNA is TGTGCCAGCAGCTTAATAGGTAAAACTGAAGCTTTCTTT.

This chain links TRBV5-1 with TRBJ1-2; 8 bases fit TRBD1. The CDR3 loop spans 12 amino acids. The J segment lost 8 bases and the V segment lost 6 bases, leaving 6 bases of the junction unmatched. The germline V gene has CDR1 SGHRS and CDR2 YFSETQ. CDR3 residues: CASTAQGDGYTF. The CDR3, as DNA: TGCGCCAGCACCGCACAGGGGGACGGCTACACCTTC.

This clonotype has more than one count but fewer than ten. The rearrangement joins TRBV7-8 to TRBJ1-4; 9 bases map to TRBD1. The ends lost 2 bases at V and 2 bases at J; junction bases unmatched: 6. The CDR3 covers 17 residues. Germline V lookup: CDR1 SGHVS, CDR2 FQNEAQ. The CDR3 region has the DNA TGTGCCAGCAGCTTAAGGGACAGGGCGGGGACTAATGAAAAACTGTTTTTT. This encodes CASSLRDRAGTNEKLFF.

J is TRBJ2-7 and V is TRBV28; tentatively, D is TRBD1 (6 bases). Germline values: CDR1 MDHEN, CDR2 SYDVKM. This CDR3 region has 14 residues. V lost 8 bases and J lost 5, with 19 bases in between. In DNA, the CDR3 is TGTGCCAGCCACCTCTCACAGGGTATCGACGAGCAGTACTTC. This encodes CASHLSQGIDEQYF.

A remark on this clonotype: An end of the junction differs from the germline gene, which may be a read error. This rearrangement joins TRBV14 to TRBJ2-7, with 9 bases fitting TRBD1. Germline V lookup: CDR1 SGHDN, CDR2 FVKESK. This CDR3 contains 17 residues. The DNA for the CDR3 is TGTGCCAGCAGCCAGCTGCTAGGGACAGGGACTTCCTACGGGCAGTACTTC. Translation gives CASSQLLGTGTSYGQYF.

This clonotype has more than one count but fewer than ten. CDR3 nucleotides: TGCGCCAGCAGCTTGGAGGCTAGCGGGGGGCCGAGCACAGATACGCAGTATTTT. As protein: CASSLEASGGPSTDTQYF. The chain carries TRBV5-1 and TRBJ2-3; 11 bases fit TRBD2. V lost 0 bases and J lost 0; bases outside the gene matches: 6. The CDR3 runs 18 residues. CDR1 and CDR2 from the germline V gene are SGHRS and YFSETQ.

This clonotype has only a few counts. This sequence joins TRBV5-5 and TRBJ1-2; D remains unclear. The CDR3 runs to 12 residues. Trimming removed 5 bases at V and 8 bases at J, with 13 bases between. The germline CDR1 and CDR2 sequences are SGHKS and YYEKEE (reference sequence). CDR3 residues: CASSYPGGGYTF. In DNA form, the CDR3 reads TGTGCCAGCAGTTACCCTGGCGGGGGCTACACCTTC.

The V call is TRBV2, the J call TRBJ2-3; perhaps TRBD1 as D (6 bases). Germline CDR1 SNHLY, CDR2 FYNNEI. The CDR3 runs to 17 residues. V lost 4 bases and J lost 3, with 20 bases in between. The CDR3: CASSGPWMGQMTDTQYF. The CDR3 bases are TGTGCCAGCAGTGGACCGTGGATGGGACAAATGACAGATACGCAGTATTTT.

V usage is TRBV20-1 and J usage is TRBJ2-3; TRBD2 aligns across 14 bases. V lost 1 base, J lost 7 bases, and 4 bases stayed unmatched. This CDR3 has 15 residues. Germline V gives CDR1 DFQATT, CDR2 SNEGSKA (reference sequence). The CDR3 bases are TGCAGTGCTAGAGGACTAGCGGGAGGGCCGTATACGCAGTATTTT. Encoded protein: CSARGLAGGPYTQYF.

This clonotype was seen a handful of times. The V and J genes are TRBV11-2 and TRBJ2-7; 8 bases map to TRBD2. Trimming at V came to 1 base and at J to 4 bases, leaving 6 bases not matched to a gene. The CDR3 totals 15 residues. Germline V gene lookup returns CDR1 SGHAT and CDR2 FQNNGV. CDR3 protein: CASSLVAGGRYEQYF. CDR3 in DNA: TGTGCCAGCAGCTTAGTCGCGGGAGGAAGGTACGAGCAGTACTTC.

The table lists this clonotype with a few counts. The CDR3 sequence: CASSWGGRSYEQYF. CDR3 coding DNA: TGTGCCAGCAGCTGGGGGGGGAGGTCCTACGAGCAGTACTTC. The genes are TRBV7-3 and TRBJ2-7, with TRBD2 matching over 7 bases. CDR1 is SGHTA, CDR2 FQGTGA, per germline. The CDR3 contains 14 residues. With 4 bases clipped from V and 1 base from J, the junction kept 4 bases outside the gene matches.

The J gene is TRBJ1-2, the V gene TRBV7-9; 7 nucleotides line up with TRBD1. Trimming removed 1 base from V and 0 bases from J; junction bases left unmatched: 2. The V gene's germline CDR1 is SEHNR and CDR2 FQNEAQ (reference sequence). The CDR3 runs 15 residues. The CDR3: CASSLGGTANYGYTF. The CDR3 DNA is TGTGCCAGCAGCTTAGGGGGGACAGCTAACTATGGCTACACCTTC.

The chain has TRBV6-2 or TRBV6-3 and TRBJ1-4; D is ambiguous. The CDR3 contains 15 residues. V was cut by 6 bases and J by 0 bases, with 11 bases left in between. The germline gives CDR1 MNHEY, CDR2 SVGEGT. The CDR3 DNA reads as TGTGCCAGCAGCAAGAGCCCCGCAACTAATGAAAAACTGTTTTTT. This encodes CASSKSPATNEKLFF.

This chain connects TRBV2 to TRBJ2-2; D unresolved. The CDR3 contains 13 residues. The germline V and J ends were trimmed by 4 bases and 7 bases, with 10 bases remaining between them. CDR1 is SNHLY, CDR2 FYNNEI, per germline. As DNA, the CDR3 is TGTGCCAGCAGTGCCCTCCGTGGCGGGGAGCTGTTTTTT. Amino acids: CASSALRGGELFF.

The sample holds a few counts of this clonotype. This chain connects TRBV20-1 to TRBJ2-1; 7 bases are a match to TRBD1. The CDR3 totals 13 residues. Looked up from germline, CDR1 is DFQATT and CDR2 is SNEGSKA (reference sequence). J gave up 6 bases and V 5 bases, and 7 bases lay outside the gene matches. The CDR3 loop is CSAEGQLGNEQFF. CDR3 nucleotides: TGCAGTGCTGAGGGACAGCTAGGCAATGAGCAGTTCTTC.

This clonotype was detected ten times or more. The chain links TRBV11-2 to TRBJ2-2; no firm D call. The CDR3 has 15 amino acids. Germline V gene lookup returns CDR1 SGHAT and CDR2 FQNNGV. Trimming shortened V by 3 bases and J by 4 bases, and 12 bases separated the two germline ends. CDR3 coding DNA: TGTGCCAGCAGCTTCGGCACGGCGGTCACCGGGGAGCTGTTTTTT. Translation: CASSFGTAVTGELFF.